The next 16 T cell receptor beta chains were all read from a single sample in a study of cytomegalovirus exposure and HLA in healthy donors. PCR involved 60 Vbeta and 13 Jbeta primers. The protocol was immunoSEQ multiplex PCR, while the TCRdb copy is restricted to in-frame clones and leaves out a portion. The data hold 110,000 to 150,000 clones, with 65% to 80% observed a single time. What was sequenced was PBMCs. Receptors were obtained from a man aged 30 to 39 in good health and CMV-seronegative.

About this clone itself: One end of the junction is discordant with germline, which a read error may explain. The chain recombines TRBV7-9 with TRBJ1-5; a possible D gene is TRBD1 (5 bases). This CDR3 is 16 amino acids long. Germline assignment: CDR1 SEHNR and CDR2 FQNEAQ (reference sequence). CDR3 coding DNA: TGTTCCAGCAGCTTAGGGGCGGGGGGACCTAATCAGCCCCAGCATTTT. Translated: CSSSLGAGGPNQPQHF. Full variable domain (outside the CDR3, taken from reference TRBV7-9 and TRBJ1-5): DTGVSQNPRHKITKRGQNVTFRCDPISEHNRLYWYRQTLGQGPEFLTYFQNEAQLEKSRLLSDRFSAERPKGSFSTLEIQRTEQGDSAMYLCSSSLGAGGPNQPQHFGDGTRLSIL.

The V gene is TRBV7-9, the J gene TRBJ2-7, with a possible D match to TRBD1 (6 bases). Trimming took 5 bases from V and 6 from J, leaving 20 bases between them. The CDR3 extends over 15 amino acids. From germline, CDR1 is SEHNR and CDR2 FQNEAQ (reference sequence). The CDR3 region is CASSQPQGQVGEQYF. DNA for the CDR3: TGTGCCAGCAGCCAGCCCCAGGGGCAGGTCGGCGAGCAGTACTTC.

V gene TRBV5-1 combines with J gene TRBJ1-5, with D unresolved. Per germline, CDR1 SGHRS and CDR2 YFSETQ. Trimming left V 4 bases short and J 2 bases short, with 10 bases between. This CDR3 is built from 14 residues. CDR3 sequence (DNA): TGCGCCAGCAGCGTCCGCGGGGGCAATCAGCCCCAGCATTTT. The encoded protein is CASSVRGGNQPQHF.

This chain joins TRBV9 and TRBJ2-2, with a weak D call TRBD1 (5 bases). Germline V gene lookup returns CDR1 SGDLS and CDR2 YYNGEE. The CDR3 sequence is 15 residues long. Deletions cut 0 bases from V and 5 bases from J, with 11 bases between. The CDR3 DNA follows: TGTGCCAGCAGCGTAGAATTAGGGGTGACCGGGGAGCTGTTTTTT. It yields the protein CASSVELGVTGELFF.

The V call is TRBV10-3, the J call TRBJ1-2; D gene unclear. Trimming removed 2 bases at V and 8 bases at J, with 12 bases between. CDR3 length: 13 amino acids. Germline values: CDR1 ENHRY, CDR2 SYGVKD. The CDR3 sequence is CAISEDPGNGYTF. The CDR3 DNA sequence: TGTGCCATCAGTGAGGACCCGGGGAACGGCTACACCTTC.

The V call is TRBV19, the J call TRBJ1-5; 8 bases align to TRBD1. The CDR3 sequence is 15 residues long. The V gene's germline CDR1 is LNHDA and CDR2 SQIVND (reference sequence). The ends lost 6 bases at V and 4 bases at J; junction bases unmatched: 8. CDR3 sequence (DNA): TGTGCCAGTAGCACCTATGGGACAGGTAATCAGCCCCAGCATTTT. This sequence encodes CASSTYGTGNQPQHF. Variable domain in full (rest from reference TRBV19 and TRBJ1-5): DGGITQSPKYLFRKEGQNVTLSCEQNLNHDAMYWYRQDPGQGLRLIYYSQIVNDFQKGDIAEGYSVSREKKESFPLTVTSAQKNPTAFYLCASSTYGTGNQPQHFGDGTRLSIL.

V gene TRBV13 combines with J gene TRBJ2-3; a weak D match, TRBD2 (6 bases). The length of the CDR3 is 15 residues. V dropped 5 bases and J dropped 4 bases, with 16 bases sitting between them. Germline V lookup: CDR1 PRHDT, CDR2 FYEKMQ (reference sequence). The CDR3 sequence: CASSEPGARADTQYF. The CDR3 DNA sequence: TGTGCCAGCAGCGAACCGGGAGCTCGGGCAGATACGCAGTATTTT.

This chain links TRBV27 with TRBJ2-4; no definite D call. CDR3 length: 16 amino acids. CDR1 MNHEY and CDR2 SMNVEV come from the germline V gene (reference sequence). V was clipped by 4 bases and J by 0 bases, with 13 bases between them. CDR3 sequence (DNA): TGTGCCAGCAGTTCCATTCGGCGAGGAGCCAAAAACATTCAGTACTTC. It specifies CASSSIRRGAKNIQYF.

The rearrangement uses TRBV5-4 and TRBJ2-2; no clear D gene. This CDR3 contains 14 residues. V was pared by 5 bases and J by 6 bases, with 14 bases between. From germline, CDR1 is SGHNT and CDR2 YYREEE (reference sequence). CDR3 sequence (DNA): TGTGCCAGCAGTACCCCTGGAGAAGCCGGGGAGCTGTTTTTT. This sequence encodes CASSTPGEAGELFF.

J is TRBJ2-7 and V is TRBV25-1; the match to TRBD2 covers 9 bases. This CDR3 has 14 amino acids. With V trimmed by 10 bases and J by 6 bases, 13 bases remained unmatched. Germline CDR1 is MGHDK and CDR2 is SYGVNS. CDR3 residues: CANPQRAGGPEQYF. CDR3 coding DNA: TGTGCCAACCCACAGCGGGCGGGAGGGCCCGAGCAGTACTTC.

CDR3 sequence (DNA): TGCGCCAGCAGCTTACGACTTGACACTGAAGCTTTCTTT. Its protein product is CASSLRLDTEAFF. The chain carries TRBV5-1 and TRBJ1-1; D unclear. In germline, CDR1 is SGHRS, CDR2 YFSETQ. Trimming took off 2 bases at V and 3 bases at J, with 8 bases between the two ends. The CDR3 extends over 13 amino acids.

This clone was found once. This chain joins TRBV6-5 and TRBJ2-1; 9 bases are a match to TRBD1. After removal of 6 bases from V and 4 bases from J, the junction contained 7 bases not matched to a gene. CDR1 and CDR2 from the germline V gene are MNHEY and SVGAGI. This CDR3 contains 15 residues. CDR3 DNA sequence: TGTGCCAGCAGGGGTTCGGACAGGGGATACAATGAGCAGTTCTTC. This gives the protein CASRGSDRGYNEQFF.

In nucleotides, the CDR3 is TGTGCCAGCAGCCCGGGACAGGCCACAGATACGCAGTATTTT. Its translation: CASSPGQATDTQYF. The V and J genes are TRBV7-9 and TRBJ2-3; 8 bases agree with TRBD1. The CDR3 extends over 14 amino acids. The germline gives CDR1 SEHNR, CDR2 FQNEAQ (reference sequence). V trimming: 5 bases; J trimming: 2 bases; junction bases outside the gene matches: 3.

The chain employs TRBV6-5 and TRBJ2-7; 7 nucleotides align to TRBD2. With V trimmed by 7 bases and J by 6 bases, 12 bases remained unmatched. The germline V gene encodes CDR1 MNHEY and CDR2 SVGAGI. This CDR3 comprises 14 residues. Here the CDR3 reads CASTPRGVGGEQYF. CDR3 sequence (DNA): TGTGCCAGCACCCCCCGGGGGGTCGGGGGCGAGCAGTACTTC.

The chain recombines TRBV2 with TRBJ2-2, with 10 bases fitting TRBD2. The germline gives CDR1 SNHLY, CDR2 FYNNEI. This CDR3 contains 15 residues. V dropped 5 bases and J dropped 3; count of bases not matched to a gene: 3. The chain's CDR3 is CASSRLAGDTGELFF. CDR3 bases: TGTGCCAGCAGTCGGCTAGCGGGGGACACCGGGGAGCTGTTTTTT.

This chain joins TRBV19 and TRBJ2-5; TRBD2 matches 9 bases. Germline V gene sequence: CDR1 LNHDA, CDR2 SQIVND (reference sequence). The CDR3 spans 16 residues. The J segment lost 5 bases and the V segment lost 5 bases, leaving 12 bases of the junction unmatched. CDR3 sequence: CASSARLAVGSETQYF. The CDR3 nucleotides read TGTGCCAGTAGTGCCCGACTAGCGGTGGGGTCGGAGACCCAGTACTTC.